These 2 T cell receptor beta chains share one sample of origin, sequenced in a study of cytotoxic CD8 clonotypes in ibrutinib-treated CLL. The data were produced by immunoSEQ multiplex PCR, yet TCRdb's version contains in-frame clones alone and is incomplete. The repertoire holds tens of thousands of clones, with approximately 90% as singletons. This specimen was PBMCs, taken after 12 months of ibrutinib treatment. The receptors were sampled from a human donor with chronic lymphocytic leukemia.

CDR3 nucleotides: TGTGCCTGGTCCGGCTCGGGTTACGGTGGCTACACCTTC. Residues: CAWSGSGYGGYTF. The gene calls are TRBV30 and TRBJ1-2; no firm D call. Trimming removed 5 bases at V and 7 bases at J, with 17 bases between. The CDR3 contains 13 residues. Germline V CDR1 and CDR2: GTSNPN, SVGIG (reference sequence).

The chain links TRBV14 to TRBJ2-1; perhaps D is TRBD1 or TRBD2 (7 bases each). This CDR3 is 13 amino acids long. V was trimmed by 11 bases and J by 1 base, leaving 12 bases between them. Germline CDR1 is SGHDN and CDR2 is FVKESK. In DNA form, the CDR3 reads TGTGCCCCAGGGGGACTATCCTACAATGAGCAGTTCTTC. Protein sequence: CAPGGLSYNEQFF.